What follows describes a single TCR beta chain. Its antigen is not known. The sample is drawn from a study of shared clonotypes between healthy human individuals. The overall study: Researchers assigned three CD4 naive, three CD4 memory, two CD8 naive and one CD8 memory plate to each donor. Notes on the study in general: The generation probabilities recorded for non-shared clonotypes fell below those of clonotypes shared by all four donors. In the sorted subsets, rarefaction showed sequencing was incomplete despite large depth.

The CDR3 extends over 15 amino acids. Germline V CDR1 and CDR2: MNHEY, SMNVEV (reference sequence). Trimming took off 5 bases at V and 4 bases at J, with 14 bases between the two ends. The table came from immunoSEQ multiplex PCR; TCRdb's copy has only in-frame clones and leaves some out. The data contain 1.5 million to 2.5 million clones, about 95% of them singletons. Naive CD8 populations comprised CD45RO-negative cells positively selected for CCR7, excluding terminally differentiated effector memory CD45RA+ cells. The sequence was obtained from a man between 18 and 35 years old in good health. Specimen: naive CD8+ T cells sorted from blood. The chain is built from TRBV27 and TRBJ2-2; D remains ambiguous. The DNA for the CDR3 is TGTGCCAGCAGTCTGTTGACGGGCGTCACCGGGGAGCTGTTTTTT. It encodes CASSLLTGVTGELFF.